This T cell receptor beta chain was retrieved from a study of T cells in Graves' hyperthyroidism and ophthalmopathy. Study results and limitations: Most thyroid-expanded clonotypes above 0.001 were also found in blood.

Comments on this clonotype: The antigen is unknown.

There were TCR beta CDR3 regions amplified from RNA transcripts. Carried out on the TCR CDR3, a first-round RT-PCR used the HTBI primer set. A single record per CDR3 protein comes from TCRdb applying MiXCR to the multiplex PCR reads. The sample lists over 650,000 distinct CDR3 sequences, over 15% occurring once. This CDR3 has 15 amino acids. Trimming took 8 bases from V and 3 from J, leaving 20 bases between them. In germline, CDR1 is SNHLY, CDR2 FYNNEI. Stable Graves' hyperthyroidism meant no ophthalmopathy progression within 18 months. Those patients with uncontrolled infection, other autoimmune disease, pregnancy or lactation were excluded. The study based diagnoses on clinical symptoms, serum thyroxine and TRAb, thyroid ultrasound and orbital computed tomography.

The chain joins TRBV2 to TRBJ2-7, with D uncertain. This clonotype was sampled from a man between 18 and 29 years old with Graves' hyperthyroidism. Sequences were obtained from blood. The CDR3 sequence: CASGSHRSGSYEQYF. The CDR3 coding sequence is TGTGCCAGCGGTTCCCATCGAAGTGGCAGCTACGAGCAGTACTTC.